This TCR beta chain is drawn from a study of blood T cell repertoires in COVID-19. Study summary: Sites across the United States, Italy and Spain contributed samples from acute and convalescent COVID-19. From T cells, B-cell-depleted T cells, or PBMCs came the material, which was cDNA or gDNA.

V lost 1 base, J lost 8 bases, and 11 bases lay in between. The CDR3 extends over 14 amino acids. Germline V gene data show CDR1 as KGHSH and CDR2 as LQKENI. Study processing details: It was from reference gene primer amplification that nucleated cell counts were estimated. The assay was immunoSEQ multiplex PCR, and TCRdb's table has in-frame clones only and misses some. The DNA gave D and trimming, while V, J and clone size come from that table. This sample yields a few hundred thousand clones, of which approximately 84% are seen a single time; 2% to 2.5% belongs to the top ten. The rearrangement joins TRBV18 to TRBJ1-4; D not resolved. This receptor was identified in a woman in her thirties who had recovered from COVID-19. The sample taken for sequencing was peripheral blood. DNA of the CDR3: TGTGCCAGCTCACCACTTCCGAGGAGCGAAAAACTGTTTTTT. Protein product: CASSPLPRSEKLFF.